Each of the 3 T cell receptor beta chains below was sequenced from the same sample in a study of T cell responses to AZD1222 COVID-19 vaccine. Sequenced by immunoSEQ multiplex PCR; TCRdb stores in-frame clones only, minus some. The top ten clones hold roughly 7% of a sample with fewer than 150,000 clones, roughly 89% of them seen once. The starting material was peripheral blood, obtained 28 days after the second AZD1222 dose. Every receptor here comes from an adult who received the AZD1222 COVID-19 vaccine.

This chain connects TRBV28 to TRBJ1-2; 12 bases map to TRBD1. Germline CDR1 is MDHEN and CDR2 is SYDVKM. The CDR3 runs 16 residues. V was pared by 9 bases and J by 4 bases, with 12 bases of the junction left unmatched. Written as DNA, the CDR3 is TGTGCCAGTTCCGGGACAGGGGGCAAGGTCGGCTATGGCTACACCTTC. It translates to CASSGTGGKVGYGYTF.

CDR3: CASSLVGNTGELFF. As DNA, the CDR3 is TGTGCCAGCAGCTTGGTGGGGAACACCGGGGAGCTGTTTTTT. The chain uses TRBV5-4 and TRBJ2-2; D unresolved. There are 14 residues in the CDR3. V lost 0 bases, J lost 1 base, and 4 bases lay in between. The germline CDR1 and CDR2 sequences are SGHNT and YYREEE (reference sequence).

The chain carries TRBV6-5 and TRBJ2-7; no firm D call. V was pared by 2 bases and J by 0 bases, with 8 bases between. CDR1 is MNHEY and CDR2 is SVGAGI in the germline V gene. The CDR3 is made up of 14 amino acids. The CDR3 here is CASSYGVDSYEQYF. CDR3 bases: TGTGCCAGCAGTTACGGGGTTGACTCCTACGAGCAGTACTTC.